This passage covers 26 T cell receptor beta chains from one sample sequenced in a study of T-cell memory formation after mild COVID-19 (dated by TCRdb to the early 2020s). Library preparation used 5' RACE. Instrument on record: Illumina NovaSeq 6000. The raw public data were reprocessed by TCRdb itself: fastp quality trimming at Q25, MiXCR clonotype calling, in-frame beta chains only. Rows matching on CDR3 protein sequence are summarized as one entry with the most common DNA and genes. This sample lists about 470,000 distinct CDR3 sequences; more than 20% were detected once. The top ten clones comprise approximately 12% of the sample. Sequencing was done on a sample of PBMCs or a T cell subset sorted from them (not recorded which). Receptor source: an adult woman who had mild COVID-19 (a few samples of this study predate the infection). The sample titles of this study are shuffled in the database, so cell type and time point are left out; the donor was told from shared clones.

This clonotype was seen a handful of times. The J gene is TRBJ2-3, the V gene TRBV20-1; D unclear. The CDR3 runs 13 residues. Trimming pared 1 base from V and 0 bases from J, leaving 5 bases between. CDR1 DFQATT and CDR2 SNEGSKA come from the germline V gene (reference sequence). The CDR3 DNA reads as TGCAGTGCTAGAGGGGGAAGCACAGATACGCAGTATTTT. This sequence encodes CSARGGSTDTQYF.

This clonotype has just a few counts. This CDR3 reads CASSEGSGTWGTEAFF. DNA for the CDR3: TGTGCCAGCAGTGAGGGGAGCGGGACCTGGGGCACTGAAGCTTTCTTT. This chain uses TRBV6-1 with TRBJ1-1; tentative D call: TRBD1 (5 bases). V lost 3 bases and J lost 4, with 18 bases in between. CDR3 length: 16 amino acids. Germline V gene lookup returns CDR1 MNHNS and CDR2 SASEGT.

This clonotype was recorded a few times. The rearrangement links TRBV27 to TRBJ1-2, with a possible D match to TRBD1 (5 bases). CDR1 and CDR2 from the germline V gene are MNHEY and SMNVEV (reference sequence). Trimming took off 8 bases at V and 6 bases at J, with 19 bases between the two ends. The CDR3 runs 14 residues. CDR3 in amino acids: CASLPFPGLDGYTF. In DNA form, the CDR3 reads TGTGCCAGCCTACCCTTCCCGGGGCTCGATGGCTACACCTTC.

The chain recombines TRBV2 with TRBJ2-7; D may be TRBD2 (6 bases). Germline V gene lookup returns CDR1 SNHLY and CDR2 FYNNEI. Deletions cut 7 bases from V and 2 bases from J, with 24 bases between. The CDR3 is made up of 17 amino acids. The CDR3 coding sequence is TGTGCCAGCATTAACGGTGGTGCGGGGTCACATACCTACGAGCAGTACTTC. Its translation: CASINGGAGSHTYEQYF.

This clonotype came up a few times. The rearrangement uses TRBV6-1 and TRBJ1-1; no clear D. Looked up from germline, CDR1 is MNHNS and CDR2 is SASEGT. There are 15 residues in the CDR3. V lost 2 bases, J lost 2 bases, and 12 bases lay in between. Written as DNA, the CDR3 is TGTGCCAGCAGTGAACCCCGGACGGCAAACACTGAAGCTTTCTTT. Protein: CASSEPRTANTEAFF.

The sample holds a few counts of this clonotype. The rearrangement uses TRBV12-3 or TRBV12-4 and TRBJ2-5; D tentatively fits TRBD1 or TRBD2 (5 bases each). The germline V and J ends were trimmed by 5 bases and 2 bases, with 15 bases remaining between them. CDR3 length: 15 residues. The CDR3 DNA reads TGTGCCAGCAGTCCACCGGGACGGAAGCAAGAGACCCAGTACTTC. This codes for CASSPPGRKQETQYF.

The CDR3 DNA is TGTGCCAGCAGTGGAAAGAGCGCCTCGTACCAAGAGACCCAGTACTTC. As protein: CASSGKSASYQETQYF. The chain joins TRBV2 to TRBJ2-5; D remains ambiguous. The ends were cut back, 4 bases at V and 0 bases at J, with 15 bases in the middle. This CDR3 is built from 16 residues. In germline, CDR1 is SNHLY, CDR2 FYNNEI.

This clonotype has a single count. CDR3 coding DNA: TGTGCCAGCAGAGGATCCGGGACAGGGACGTACGAGCAGTACTTC. This translates into CASRGSGTGTYEQYF. The gene calls are TRBV6-2 or TRBV6-3 and TRBJ2-7; TRBD1 agrees at 9 bases. The V gene's germline CDR1 is MNHEY and CDR2 SVGEGT. V shed 6 bases, J shed 4 bases, and the junction held 10 bases outside the gene matches. CDR3 size: 15 residues.

This clonotype was seen a handful of times. This rearrangement joins TRBV27 to TRBJ2-7; D ambiguous. Germline lookup yields CDR1 MNHEY and CDR2 SMNVEV (reference sequence). V shed 2 bases and J shed 7 bases, with 15 bases lying between them. The CDR3 sequence is 14 residues long. CDR3 region: CASSLNYLFGEQYF. CDR3 DNA sequence: TGTGCCAGCAGTTTAAACTACCTCTTCGGGGAGCAGTACTTC.

This chain uses TRBV15 with TRBJ2-5; a weak D match, TRBD2 (6 bases). Germline lookup yields CDR1 LNHNV and CDR2 YYDKDF (reference sequence). V was trimmed by 9 bases and J by 5 bases, leaving 16 bases between them. This CDR3 comprises 13 residues. CDR3 sequence reads: CATGLSGRETQYF. In DNA form, the CDR3 reads TGTGCCACTGGTCTATCGGGGAGGGAGACCCAGTACTTC. The whole variable domain, remainder taken from reference TRBV15 and TRBJ2-5, is DAMVIQNPRYQVTQFGKPVTLSCSQTLNHNVMYWYQQKSSQAPKLLFHYYDKDFNNEADTPDNFQSRRPNTSFCFLDIRSPGLGDTAMYLCATGLSGRETQYFGPGTRLLVL.

This clonotype was seen only a few times. V and J are TRBV14 and TRBJ2-7; 9 nucleotides line up with TRBD1. V lost 2 bases to trimming and J lost 5 bases; unmatched junction nucleotides: 7. CDR1 is SGHDN and CDR2 is FVKESK in the germline V gene. CDR3 length: 15 residues. The CDR3 DNA is TGTGCCAGCAGCCAAATTCGAGACAGGGGGAACGAGCAGTACTTC. It codes for CASSQIRDRGNEQYF.

The chain employs TRBV2 and TRBJ2-7; TRBD1 or TRBD2 may be the D gene (5 bases each). V lost 7 bases to trimming and J lost 0 bases, with 10 bases between them. The CDR3 covers 13 residues. Germline V gene lookup returns CDR1 SNHLY and CDR2 FYNNEI. CDR3 region: CASMAGSSYEQYF. DNA of the CDR3: TGTGCCAGCATGGCAGGGAGCTCCTACGAGCAGTACTTC.

This chain joins TRBV12-3 or TRBV12-4 and TRBJ1-5; D is ambiguous. Trimming pared 6 bases from V and 0 bases from J, leaving 9 bases between. The CDR3 totals 14 residues. The CDR3 region has the DNA TGTGCCAGCAGCCCTAGTTATAGCAATCAGCCCCAGCATTTT. Translated: CASSPSYSNQPQHF.

V usage is TRBV7-3 and J usage is TRBJ2-1; TRBD1 matches 10 bases. CDR3 length: 15 residues. V lost 4 bases, J lost 5 bases, and 5 bases stayed unmatched. The germline V gene has CDR1 SGHTA and CDR2 FQGTGA. CDR3 in amino acids: CASSSFGTGDNEQFF. CDR3 DNA: TGTGCCAGCAGCTCATTCGGGACAGGGGACAATGAGCAGTTCTTC.

V usage is TRBV5-5 and J usage is TRBJ2-7; 7 bases line up with TRBD1. The germline gives CDR1 SGHKS, CDR2 YYEKEE (reference sequence). The CDR3 totals 16 residues. The trim removed 1 base at V and 3 bases at J, leaving 10 bases unmatched. The CDR3 DNA follows: TGTGCCAGCAGCTTGTTGGTAGGGGGCGCCGTCTACGAGCAGTACTTC. Translated: CASSLLVGGAVYEQYF.

In this sample, this clonotype turned up a few times. This sequence joins TRBV7-2 and TRBJ2-7; D uncertain. The CDR3 runs 13 residues. Trimming pared 5 bases from V and 0 bases from J, leaving 8 bases between. CDR1 and CDR2 from the germline V gene are SGHTA and FQGNSA. In nucleotides, the CDR3 is TGTGCCAGCAGCCGGGCCTACTCCTACGAGCAGTACTTC. Translating it yields CASSRAYSYEQYF. Full variable domain (outside the CDR3, taken from reference TRBV7-2 and TRBJ2-7): GAGVSQSPSNKVTEKGKDVELRCDPISGHTALYWYRQSLGQGLEFLIYFQGNSAPDKSGLPSDRFSAERTGGSVSTLTIQRTQQEDSAVYLCASSRAYSYEQYFGPGTRLTVT.

In this sample, this clonotype turned up a few times. V usage is TRBV6-2 or TRBV6-3 and J usage is TRBJ2-5; tentatively, D is TRBD2 (5 bases). V gave up 2 bases and J gave up 5 bases, with 15 bases separating them. Germline assignment: CDR1 MNHEY and CDR2 SVGEGT. There are 15 residues in the CDR3. In DNA, the CDR3 is TGTGCCAGCAGTTACGAGGGCCTAAGAGCGGAGACCCAGTACTTC. Translating it yields CASSYEGLRAETQYF.

V usage is TRBV20-1 and J usage is TRBJ2-5; no firm D call. This CDR3 is 12 amino acids long. The germline CDR1 and CDR2 sequences are DFQATT and SNEGSKA (reference sequence). Trimming cost V 4 bases and J 4 bases, with 10 bases left between them. The DNA for the CDR3 is TGCAGTGCTAAAGAAGGCCGAGAGACCCAGTACTTC. Translating gives CSAKEGRETQYF.

This clonotype has just one count. J is TRBJ1-2 and V is TRBV6-1, with TRBD1 matching over 8 bases. The CDR3 runs to 14 residues. Germline V gives CDR1 MNHNS, CDR2 SASEGT. V gave up 5 bases and J gave up 6 bases; unmatched junction bases: 8. The CDR3 sequence: CASSLRQGRDGYTF. CDR3 coding DNA: TGTGCCAGCAGTCTCCGACAGGGGAGGGATGGCTACACCTTC.

The chain joins TRBV2 to TRBJ1-4, with a tentative D call TRBD1 (6 bases). This CDR3 is built from 14 residues. V was trimmed by 5 bases and J by 2 bases, leaving 9 bases between them. In germline, CDR1 is SNHLY, CDR2 FYNNEI. The CDR3: CASSSQGTNEKLFF. CDR3 nucleotide sequence: TGTGCCAGCAGTTCTCAGGGGACTAATGAAAAACTGTTTTTT.

A few counts support this clonotype. The V and J genes are TRBV30 and TRBJ2-7, with D perhaps TRBD2 (6 bases). Germline CDR1 and CDR2: GTSNPN and SVGIG (reference sequence). Trimming pared 0 bases from V and 7 bases from J, leaving 13 bases between. The CDR3 is 13 amino acids. The CDR3 DNA follows: TGTGCCTGGAGTGTAGCGGGCCGGGGGGAGCAGTACTTC. Translation gives CAWSVAGRGEQYF.

This clonotype has a count of ten or more. This chain links TRBV7-2 with TRBJ2-7; 9 positions agree with TRBD2. The CDR3 loop spans 15 amino acids. V was clipped by 5 bases and J by 6 bases; unmatched bases: 11. Per germline, CDR1 SGHTA and CDR2 FQGNSA. The CDR3 loop is CASSLVVAGVGEQYF. CDR3 nucleotide sequence: TGTGCCAGCAGCCTTGTGGTAGCGGGAGTGGGCGAGCAGTACTTC.

The CDR3 reads CSAQPPGGRGYTF. CDR3 DNA: TGCAGTGCTCAGCCCCCCGGGGGAAGGGGCTACACCTTC. The J gene is TRBJ1-2, the V gene TRBV20-1; possible D gene TRBD1, 5 bases. Germline-derived CDR1 and CDR2 are DFQATT and SNEGSKA (reference sequence). Trimming left V 5 bases short and J 8 bases short, with 18 bases between. The CDR3 has 13 amino acids.

This sequence joins TRBV5-1 and TRBJ2-1; D is perhaps TRBD1 (6 bases). With 4 bases removed from V and 5 bases from J, the gap between germline ends came to 19 bases. Germline V gives CDR1 SGHRS, CDR2 YFSETQ. The CDR3 totals 16 residues. The CDR3 sequence: CASSPNRAVGNNEQFF. CDR3 in DNA: TGCGCCAGCAGCCCGAACAGGGCTGTCGGAAACAATGAGCAGTTCTTC.

This chain uses TRBV7-2 with TRBJ2-1; TRBD2 agrees at 11 bases. Germline V gives CDR1 SGHTA, CDR2 FQGNSA. The trim removed 6 bases at V and 13 bases at J, leaving 5 bases unmatched. This CDR3 contains 12 residues. The CDR3 loop reads CASSDSGRVQFF. The CDR3, as DNA: TGTGCCAGCAGTGATAGCGGGAGGGTTCAGTTCTTC.

This clonotype has ten or more counts. The chain recombines TRBV12-3 or TRBV12-4 with TRBJ1-1; the D gene is possibly TRBD1 (5 bases). The CDR3 covers 14 residues. V was pared by 2 bases and J by 1 base, with 8 bases between. As DNA, the CDR3 is TGTGCCAGCAGTTTATCGGGGGGGAACACTGAAGCTTTCTTT. It encodes CASSLSGGNTEAFF.